Following are 26 T cell receptor beta chains from one sample sequenced in a study of CD8 T cells in ankylosing spondylitis. Study results and limitations: Ankylosing spondylitis blood appeared to carry a characteristic TCR beta motif of under ten highly homologous variants.

TCRdb reanalysed the 5' RACE reads using MiXCR and keeps one entry per CDR3 protein. The repertoire consists of 750,000 to 850,000 distinct CDR3 sequences, with approximately 12% occurring once and the leading ten covering around 0.51%. No antigen has been identified for these receptors. The sample was blood, either unsorted or a sorted T cell fraction (not recorded which). The source of these receptors is a male donor with ankylosing spondylitis.

This clonotype was recorded a few times. The genes are TRBV3-1 and TRBJ2-5; a weak D match, TRBD2 (5 bases). Trimming removed 4 bases from V and 5 bases from J, with 17 bases in between. Germline lookup yields CDR1 LGHDT and CDR2 YNNKEL (reference sequence). The CDR3 length is 15 residues. The CDR3 region is CASSPSSSGWETQYF. CDR3 DNA: TGTGCCAGCAGCCCCTCTAGCTCGGGCTGGGAGACCCAGTACTTC.

The chain employs TRBV15 and TRBJ1-6; D ambiguous. CDR1 is LNHNV and CDR2 is YYDKDF in the germline V gene (reference sequence). Trimming cost V 1 base and J 6 bases, with 1 base left between them. The CDR3 covers 12 residues. CDR3 nucleotides: TGTGCCACCAGCAGAGTTAATTCACCCCTCCACTTT. It is translated as CATSRVNSPLHF.

On this clonotype: A read error is possible here, since a much larger clone lies one base away. The chain recombines TRBV9 with TRBJ2-1; 10 bases match TRBD1. The germline V gene encodes CDR1 SGDLS and CDR2 YYNGEE. The CDR3 is 15 residues long. In nucleotides, the CDR3 is TGTGCCAGCAGCCCCCAGGGACAGGGGTACAATGGGCAGTTCTTC. Translation gives CASSPQGQGYNGQFF.

In this sample, this clonotype turned up a few times. The J gene is TRBJ2-7, the V gene TRBV6-1; D perhaps matches TRBD2 (6 bases). This CDR3 has 13 residues. Trimming stripped 2 bases from V and 2 bases from J, with 7 bases between. Germline V gives CDR1 MNHNS, CDR2 SASEGT. The CDR3, as DNA: TGTGCCAGCAGTGAACGGGGGACCTACGAGCAGTACTTC. It codes for CASSERGTYEQYF.

This clonotype was detected a few times. The CDR3, as DNA: TGTGCCTGGAGTTCCTGGACAGGGCGGTTTGGCACTGAAGCTTTCTTT. This sequence encodes CAWSSWTGRFGTEAFF. This rearrangement joins TRBV30 to TRBJ1-1; TRBD1 aligns across 8 bases. Germline V gene sequence: CDR1 GTSNPN, CDR2 SVGIG (reference sequence). Trimming cost V 2 bases and J 4 bases; bases outside gene matches: 12. The CDR3 loop spans 16 amino acids.

The chain couples TRBV15 to TRBJ1-4; D call uncertain. The germline V gene encodes CDR1 LNHNV and CDR2 YYDKDF (reference sequence). Trimming took off 8 bases at V and 10 bases at J, with 14 bases between the two ends. This CDR3 region has 12 residues. The CDR3 loop is CATSPGGRKLFF. CDR3 DNA sequence: TGTGCCACCTCCCCAGGCGGGAGAAAACTGTTTTTT. Drawing the rest from reference TRBV15 and TRBJ1-4, the complete variable domain is DAMVIQNPRYQVTQFGKPVTLSCSQTLNHNVMYWYQQKSSQAPKLLFHYYDKDFNNEADTPDNFQSRRPNTSFCFLDIRSPGLGDTAMYLCATSPGGRKLFFGSGTQLSVL.

V is TRBV18 and J is TRBJ1-1; the match to TRBD1 covers 11 bases. V lost 2 bases to trimming and J lost 6 bases; unmatched junction nucleotides: 8. CDR1 and CDR2 (germline): KGHSH, LQKENI. This CDR3 region has 16 residues. The CDR3, as DNA: TGTGCCAGCTCACCAAGGACAGGGGGCGTAGGGCCTGAAGCTTTCTTT. Amino acids: CASSPRTGGVGPEAFF.

In this sample, this clonotype turned up many times. The rearrangement uses TRBV20-1 and TRBJ2-5, with 10 bases aligning to TRBD2. The length of the CDR3 is 14 residues. The germline gives CDR1 DFQATT, CDR2 SNEGSKA (reference sequence). The V segment lost 4 bases and the J segment 0 bases; nucleotides outside the gene matches: 2. DNA of the CDR3: TGCAGTGCTACTAGCGGGGGTAACCAAGAGACCCAGTACTTC. It yields the protein CSATSGGNQETQYF.

This clonotype came up once. The chain recombines TRBV11-3 with TRBJ2-5; tentatively, D is TRBD1 or TRBD2 (5 bases each). Trimming left V 4 bases short and J 3 bases short, with 15 bases between. This CDR3 spans 15 amino acids. Germline V gives CDR1 SGHNT, CDR2 YENEEA. For the CDR3, the DNA is TGTGCCAGCAGCTCAGGGACGGACCGAGAAGAGACCCAGTACTTC. Translation: CASSSGTDREETQYF.

In its sample, this clonotype was seen many times. The V gene is TRBV20-1, the J gene TRBJ1-1; D perhaps matches TRBD1 (5 bases). Between the trimmed V and J ends, which lost 1 base and 9 bases, there was a span of 9 bases. Per the germline V gene, CDR1 is DFQATT and CDR2 is SNEGSKA (reference sequence). This CDR3 is built from 11 residues. The CDR3 region is CSARGTGKAFF. The CDR3 DNA reads as TGCAGTGCTAGAGGTACAGGAAAAGCTTTCTTT.

The chain has TRBV9 and TRBJ2-1, with 9 bases identical to TRBD2. After removal of 0 bases from V and 0 bases from J, the junction contained 7 bases not matched to a gene. Per germline, CDR1 SGDLS and CDR2 YYNGEE. CDR3 size: 18 residues. The CDR3 spells CASSVGGRALGSYNEQFF. DNA for the CDR3: TGTGCCAGCAGCGTAGGCGGGAGGGCCCTTGGCTCCTACAATGAGCAGTTCTTC.

This chain joins TRBV7-3 and TRBJ2-2; D perhaps matches TRBD2 (6 bases). This CDR3 is built from 17 residues. V gave up 5 bases and J gave up 3 bases, with 19 bases separating them. Germline CDR1 and CDR2: SGHTA and FQGTGA. The chain's CDR3 is CASSRTRGGSDTGELFF. The CDR3 bases are TGTGCCAGCAGCCGTACCCGGGGAGGTTCGGACACCGGGGAGCTGTTTTTT.

The chain couples TRBV20-1 to TRBJ2-1; 11 nucleotides agree with TRBD2. J lost 7 bases, V lost 0 bases, and 8 bases had no gene match. Germline values: CDR1 DFQATT, CDR2 SNEGSKA (reference sequence). The CDR3 is 16 amino acids. The CDR3 nucleotides are TGCAGTGCTAGAGATCCCTTAGCGGGAGGGTGGAATGAGCAGTTCTTC. Amino acids: CSARDPLAGGWNEQFF.

This clonotype was counted a few times. The V call is TRBV15, the J call TRBJ2-1, with 7 bases matching TRBD2. Germline CDR1 is LNHNV and CDR2 is YYDKDF (reference sequence). The CDR3 spans 15 residues. Trimming removed 5 bases from V and 5 bases from J; junction bases left unmatched: 9. The DNA of the CDR3 is TGTGCCACCAGCTTAGACGGGAGGTACCACAATGAGCAGTTCTTC. Translating it yields CATSLDGRYHNEQFF.

The J gene is TRBJ2-2, the V gene TRBV4-1; no firm D call. V lost 1 base and J lost 2, with 8 bases in between. CDR1 and CDR2 from the germline V gene are MGHRA and YSYEKL. This CDR3 is built from 15 residues. The CDR3 DNA is TGCGCCAGCAGCCAAGCTGGACCCAACACCGGGGAGCTGTTTTTT. This gives the protein CASSQAGPNTGELFF.

The genes are TRBV11-1 and TRBJ2-3; TRBD1 aligns across 7 bases. CDR3 size: 18 residues. The J segment lost 2 bases and the V segment lost 5 bases, leaving 16 bases of the junction unmatched. Per the germline V gene, CDR1 is SGHAT and CDR2 is FQDESV (reference sequence). CDR3 residues: CASSLLRGVRGPTDTQYF. Here the CDR3 DNA reads TGTGCCAGCAGCCTATTAAGGGGAGTAAGGGGGCCCACAGATACGCAGTATTTT.

This clonotype appeared a few times. The chain couples TRBV20-1 to TRBJ2-3; 8 nucleotides match TRBD1. The V gene's germline CDR1 is DFQATT and CDR2 SNEGSKA (reference sequence). This CDR3 is 14 amino acids long. With V trimmed by 3 bases and J by 1 base, 3 bases remained unmatched. The CDR3 region is CSARSGGRTDTQYF. CDR3 nucleotide sequence: TGCAGTGCTAGGTCAGGGGGCCGCACAGATACGCAGTATTTT.

This clonotype appeared many times. The genes are TRBV29-1 and TRBJ2-7; no clear D gene. The germline V gene encodes CDR1 SQVTM and CDR2 ANQGSEA. The CDR3 has 12 residues. Trimming took off 3 bases at V and 5 bases at J, with 11 bases between the two ends. The CDR3 is CSVEPTRNEQYF. Written as DNA, the CDR3 is TGCAGCGTTGAGCCGACCAGGAACGAGCAGTACTTC.

Remarks on this clonotype: Just one base apart from a much larger clone, this may be a read error. The rearrangement links TRBV5-5 to TRBJ2-7; no clear D. The CDR3 spans 14 residues. V was clipped by 5 bases and J by 0 bases, with 12 bases between them. Germline values: CDR1 SGHKS, CDR2 YYEKEE (reference sequence). The chain's CDR3 is CASRPAAGSYEQYF. DNA for the CDR3: TGTGCCAGCAGACCTGCGGCAGGCTCCTACGAGCAGTACTTC.

The V gene is TRBV5-1, the J gene TRBJ1-1; D uncertain. Germline CDR1 reads SGHRS; CDR2 reads YFSETQ. The V end lost 1 base, the J end lost 7 bases, and 11 bases lay between the germline ends. This CDR3 contains 13 residues. The CDR3 loop is CASSLPDGIEAFF. CDR3 bases: TGCGCCAGCAGCTTGCCCGACGGGATTGAAGCTTTCTTT.

This clonotype was counted only a few times. The chain couples TRBV5-1 to TRBJ2-7; D could derive from TRBD1 or TRBD2 (6 bases each). The V end was cut by 6 bases, the J end by 5 bases, with 18 bases between. The CDR3 loop spans 14 amino acids. Germline CDR1 is SGHRS and CDR2 is YFSETQ. The CDR3 protein is CASTRGPGANEQYF. CDR3 nucleotide sequence: TGCGCCAGCACCAGGGGACCGGGGGCCAACGAGCAGTACTTC.

This chain connects TRBV7-6 to TRBJ2-5, with TRBD1 as a possible D gene (6 bases). Germline CDR1 SGHVS, CDR2 FNYEAQ. There are 16 residues in the CDR3. Between the trimmed V and J ends, which lost 2 bases and 5 bases, there was a span of 18 bases. The chain's CDR3 is CASSLRQALLAETQYF. For the CDR3, the DNA is TGTGCCAGCAGCTTAAGACAGGCCCTTTTGGCGGAGACCCAGTACTTC.

V usage is TRBV20-1 and J usage is TRBJ2-3, with D maybe TRBD2 (6 bases). The ends were cut back, 5 bases at V and 4 bases at J, with 13 bases in the middle. In germline, CDR1 is DFQATT, CDR2 SNEGSKA (reference sequence). This CDR3 contains 13 residues. As DNA, the CDR3 is TGCAGTGCTCCCGGGAGAGAGGCAGATACGCAGTATTTT. Residues: CSAPGREADTQYF.

The sample holds a few counts of this clonotype. This sequence joins TRBV24-1 and TRBJ2-3; D remains ambiguous. The CDR3 runs to 13 residues. Germline CDR1 reads KGHDR; CDR2 reads SFDVKD. The ends were cut back, 4 bases at V and 8 bases at J, with 12 bases in the middle. CDR3 loop: CATSDPSWATQYF. The CDR3 DNA follows: TGTGCCACCAGTGACCCCTCTTGGGCTACGCAGTATTTT.

This clonotype has at least ten counts. The rearrangement uses TRBV29-1 and TRBJ2-7; D is possibly TRBD1 (5 bases). The CDR3 has 12 amino acids. Trimming removed 3 bases from V and 7 bases from J, with 13 bases in between. CDR1 and CDR2 from the germline V gene are SQVTM and ANQGSEA. The CDR3 spells CSVEVGPGEQYF. CDR3 nucleotides: TGCAGCGTTGAGGTGGGGCCTGGGGAGCAGTACTTC.

This clonotype was picked up a small number of times. The rearrangement links TRBV18 to TRBJ1-5; 7 bases are a match to TRBD1. Trimming removed 1 base from V and 4 bases from J; junction bases left unmatched: 10. The germline gives CDR1 KGHSH, CDR2 LQKENI. CDR3 size: 17 residues. The CDR3 DNA follows: TGTGCCAGCTCACCACTTCAGGGGGGTAAGGGAAATCAGCCCCAGCATTTT. As protein: CASSPLQGGKGNQPQHF.